This TCR beta chain was recovered during a study of shared clonotypes between healthy human individuals. Under the authors' procedure: In the immunoSEQ data, sequences were junction-only and lacked quality scores, so filtering differed. Profiling relied on immunoSEQ multiplex PCR, and the TCRdb table lists in-frame clones only, not all of them. V, J and clone size are taken as reported in that table, and D and trimming were inferred from the DNA itself. The sample lists more than 2 million clones, around 93% occurring once. The CDR3 has 16 residues. Germline lookup yields CDR1 KGHSH and CDR2 LQKENI. V shed 4 bases, J shed 4 bases, and the junction held 11 bases outside the gene matches. In the case of this clone: Its specificity is unknown.

Study-level results: Rarefaction analysis demonstrated incomplete sorted-subset sequencing notwithstanding large depth. Measured sharing among donors was expected to vary with sequencing depth.

Naive CD8 cells comprised CD45RO-negative, CCR7-positively selected cells, excluding terminally differentiated effector memory CD45RA+ cells. The donors, healthy adults who were HIV-negative, had experienced no recent acute infections or vaccinations. The origin of this receptor is a man younger than 30 in good health. Some clones in this sample may be carry-over from other donors' samples. The chain links TRBV18 to TRBJ2-7, with TRBD2 identical over 9 bases. Sequencing was done on a sample of naive CD8+ T cells from PBMCs. This CDR3 reads CASSQYPLAGVYEQYF. The CDR3 DNA follows: TGTGCCAGCTCACAGTACCCGTTAGCGGGAGTGTACGAGCAGTACTTC. The whole variable domain, filled in from reference TRBV18 and TRBJ2-7, reads NAGVMQNPRHLVRRRGQEARLRCSPMKGHSHVYWYRQLPEEGLKFMVYLQKENIIDESGMPKERFSAEFPKEGPSILRIQQVVRGDSAAYFCASSQYPLAGVYEQYFGPGTRLTVT.